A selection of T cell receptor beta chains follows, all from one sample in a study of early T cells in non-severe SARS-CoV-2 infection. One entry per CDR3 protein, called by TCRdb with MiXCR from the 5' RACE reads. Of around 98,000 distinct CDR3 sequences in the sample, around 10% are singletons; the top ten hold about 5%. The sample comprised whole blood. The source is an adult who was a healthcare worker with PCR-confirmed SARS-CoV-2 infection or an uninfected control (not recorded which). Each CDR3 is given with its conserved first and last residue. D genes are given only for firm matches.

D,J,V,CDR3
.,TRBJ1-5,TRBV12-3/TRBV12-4,CASSPYIDQPQHF
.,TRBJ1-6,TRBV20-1,CSARGGSGSPLHF
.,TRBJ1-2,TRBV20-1,CSATEFGYTF
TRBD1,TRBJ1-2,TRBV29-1,CSFTGGAHGYTF
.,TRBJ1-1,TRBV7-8,CASSLPSRGNTEAFF
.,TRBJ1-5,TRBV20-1,CSALPHGNQPQHF
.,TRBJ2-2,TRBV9,CASSVGGTGELFF
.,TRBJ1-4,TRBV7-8,CASTGPFRNEKLFF
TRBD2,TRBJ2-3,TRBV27,CASSSGLAGGLDTQYF
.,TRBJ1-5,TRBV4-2,CASSHEGTSSNQPQHF
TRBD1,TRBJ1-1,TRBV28,CASSLLQGGNTEAFF
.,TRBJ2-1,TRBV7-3,CASSSTGSGNNEQFF
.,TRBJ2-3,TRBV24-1,CATRPTASSTDTQYF
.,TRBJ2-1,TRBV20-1,CSARDLRRGLYNEQFF
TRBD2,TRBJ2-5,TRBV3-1,CASSQGKVGRQETQYF
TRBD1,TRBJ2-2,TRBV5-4,CASSLEGTGQIGELFF
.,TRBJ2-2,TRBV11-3,CASSFPGVGELFF